A single sample is the source of the 3 T cell receptor beta chains below, sequenced in a study of blood T cell repertoires in COVID-19. TCRdb's table, derived via immunoSEQ multiplex PCR, lists solely in-frame clones and lacks some. The table records about 370,000 clones, nearly 90% of them present only once. The sequencing input was PBMCs or T cells enriched from blood (not recorded which). The receptors stem from a woman aged 25 to 39 who had recovered from COVID-19.

The chain carries TRBV19 and TRBJ2-7; 9 bases are shared with TRBD2. CDR1 and CDR2 from the germline V gene are LNHDA and SQIVND (reference sequence). V lost 5 bases to trimming and J lost 2 bases; unmatched junction nucleotides: 4. The CDR3 runs 14 residues. For the CDR3, the DNA is TGTGCCAGTAGTTCGACTAGCGGCCCCTACGAGCAGTACTTC. Translation: CASSSTSGPYEQYF.

This chain joins TRBV11-2 and TRBJ2-5, with 7 bases identical to TRBD2. This CDR3 has 16 residues. Germline V gene data show CDR1 as SGHAT and CDR2 as FQNNGV. V shed 2 bases and J 2 bases; nucleotides not matched to a gene: 8. The DNA of the CDR3 is TGTGCCAGCAGCTTATTCAGGGAGGGGCGGCAAGAGACCCAGTACTTC. It codes for CASSLFREGRQETQYF.

The chain has TRBV5-1 and TRBJ2-7, with TRBD1 identical over 7 bases. From germline, CDR1 is SGHRS and CDR2 YFSETQ. Trimming took 4 bases from V and 4 from J; bases not matched to a gene: 8. CDR3 size: 14 residues. In DNA, the CDR3 is TGCGCCAGCAGCCGGGACAGAGCTTCTTACGAGCAGTACTTC. Protein sequence: CASSRDRASYEQYF.